The 24 T cell receptor beta chains reported below all come from one sample, sequenced in a study of blood T cell repertoires in COVID-19. Profiling relied on immunoSEQ multiplex PCR, and the TCRdb table lists in-frame clones only, not all of them. Found here are under 60,000 clones, around 82% of them singletons; the top ten hold 7% to 7.5%. The sequencing input was peripheral blood. The receptor source for this set is a man aged 35 to 55 with acute or convalescent COVID-19.

CDR3 loop: CASSLGQGFDEQYF. The CDR3 DNA is TGCGCCAGCAGCTTGGGACAGGGGTTTGACGAGCAGTACTTC. V gene TRBV5-1 combines with J gene TRBJ2-7, with 8 bases lining up with TRBD1. CDR1 SGHRS and CDR2 YFSETQ come from the germline V gene. J gave up 5 bases and V 0 bases, and 4 bases lay outside the gene matches. The CDR3 consists of 14 residues.

The chain carries TRBV10-3 and TRBJ2-1; 16 nucleotides match TRBD2. The CDR3 contains 17 residues. With 10 bases clipped from V and 8 bases from J, the junction kept 14 bases outside the gene matches. CDR1 is ENHRY, CDR2 SYGVKD, per germline. CDR3: CATSGTSGGAGSDEQFF. CDR3 nucleotide sequence: TGTGCCACCTCCGGGACTAGCGGGGGGGCCGGATCCGATGAGCAGTTCTTC.

The V call is TRBV2, the J call TRBJ2-1, with 9 bases lining up with TRBD2. J was trimmed by 4 bases and V by 6 bases; bases with no gene match: 10. The CDR3 has 16 amino acids. Germline-derived CDR1 and CDR2 are SNHLY and FYNNEI. CDR3 loop: CASRGGGALYYNEQFF. CDR3 nucleotide sequence: TGTGCCAGCAGAGGCGGGGGGGCGTTGTATTACAATGAGCAGTTCTTC.

This clone has only one observation. This rearrangement joins TRBV19 to TRBJ1-1; D uncertain. Per the germline V gene, CDR1 is LNHDA and CDR2 is SQIVND (reference sequence). This CDR3 has 16 amino acids. V lost 9 bases, J lost 1 base, and 21 bases lay in between. CDR3 in DNA: TGTGCCAGCCCCCCGGTAGCCTCTTTAGGGAACACTGAAGCTTTCTTT. Protein: CASPPVASLGNTEAFF. Full variable domain (outside the CDR3, taken from reference TRBV19 and TRBJ1-1): DGGITQSPKYLFRKEGQNVTLSCEQNLNHDAMYWYRQDPGQGLRLIYYSQIVNDFQKGDIAEGYSVSREKKESFPLTVTSAQKNPTAFYLCASPPVASLGNTEAFFGQGTRLTVV.

This chain links TRBV28 with TRBJ1-4, with D perhaps TRBD1 (5 bases). V lost 9 bases, J lost 0 bases, and 8 bases lay in between. The CDR3 length is 13 residues. Germline V CDR1 and CDR2: MDHEN, SYDVKM. CDR3 DNA sequence: TGTGCCAGTAGGACATCAACTAATGAAAAACTGTTTTTT. This encodes CASRTSTNEKLFF.

Remarks on this clone: A read error may produce the germline difference seen at one junction end. This chain uses TRBV19 with TRBJ1-6, with TRBD1 identical over 9 bases. CDR3 length equals 18 residues. The germline CDR1 and CDR2 sequences are LNHDA and SQIVND (reference sequence). CDR3 in DNA: TGTGCCCGTAGCATCGTCCCGGGACAGGGAGTAATAAATTCACCCCTCCACTTT. Translating gives CARSIVPGQGVINSPLHF.

The rearrangement joins TRBV2 to TRBJ2-3; 7 positions agree with TRBD2. The V gene's germline CDR1 is SNHLY and CDR2 FYNNEI. The CDR3 runs 14 residues. V gave up 2 bases and J gave up 1 base; unmatched junction bases: 0. CDR3 sequence reads: CASSESGGTDTQYF. CDR3 bases: TGTGCCAGCAGTGAAAGCGGGGGCACAGATACGCAGTATTTT. Drawing the rest from reference TRBV2 and TRBJ2-3, the complete variable domain is EPEVTQTPSHQVTQMGQEVILRCVPISNHLYFYWYRQILGQKVEFLVSFYNNEISEKSEIFDDQFSVERPDGSNFTLKIRSTKLEDSAMYFCASSESGGTDTQYFGPGTRLTVL.

The V and J genes are TRBV9 and TRBJ2-3, with D maybe TRBD1 (6 bases). Trimming shortened V by 0 bases and J by 2 bases, and 10 bases separated the two germline ends. Germline V gene data show CDR1 as SGDLS and CDR2 as YYNGEE. CDR3 length equals 15 residues. The CDR3 here is CASSVGGRNTDTQYF. In DNA, the CDR3 is TGTGCCAGCAGCGTAGGGGGGCGCAACACAGATACGCAGTATTTT.

This clone is medium-sized by share. The chain links TRBV14 to TRBJ1-6; 11 nucleotides line up with TRBD1. The CDR3 extends over 16 amino acids. Looked up from germline, CDR1 is SGHDN and CDR2 is FVKESK. The V gene end was trimmed by 0 bases and the J gene end by 9 bases; junction bases not matched to a gene: 4. This CDR3 is CASSQDLGTGGSPLHF. CDR3 DNA: TGTGCCAGCAGCCAAGATCTTGGGACAGGGGGTTCACCCCTCCACTTT.

The J gene is TRBJ1-2, the V gene TRBV28; the match to TRBD1 covers 11 bases. Germline loops: CDR1 MDHEN, CDR2 SYDVKM. The CDR3 loop spans 18 amino acids. The trim removed 7 bases at V and 3 bases at J, leaving 16 bases unmatched. The CDR3 nucleotides are TGTGCCAGCACAGGGCCGATCTATGGGGACAGGGGGGACTATGGCTACACCTTC. As protein: CASTGPIYGDRGDYGYTF.

The chain employs TRBV15 and TRBJ2-5; TRBD1 aligns across 7 bases. J was trimmed by 4 bases and V by 5 bases; bases with no gene match: 4. Germline V gives CDR1 LNHNV, CDR2 YYDKDF (reference sequence). This CDR3 is 13 amino acids long. CDR3 protein: CATSDRVSETQYF. CDR3 bases: TGTGCCACCAGCGACAGGGTTTCAGAGACCCAGTACTTC.

This clone was seen more than once but under ten times. This rearrangement joins TRBV5-1 to TRBJ1-5; 7 nucleotides align to TRBD1. The CDR3 is made up of 13 amino acids. The V gene end was trimmed by 1 base and the J gene end by 7 bases; junction bases not matched to a gene: 2. Germline V gene sequence: CDR1 SGHRS, CDR2 YFSETQ. CDR3 nucleotides: TGCGCCAGCAGCTTGCGACAGGGCCAGCCCCAGCATTTT. Translating gives CASSLRQGQPQHF.

V gene TRBV6-5 combines with J gene TRBJ2-3, with 9 bases lining up with TRBD2. Germline CDR1 is MNHEY and CDR2 is SVGAGI. This CDR3 contains 14 residues. Trimming took 7 bases from V and 5 from J; bases not matched to a gene: 7. The CDR3 bases are TGTGCCAGCAAAACGGGACTAGCCGGAGATACGCAGTATTTT. It translates to CASKTGLAGDTQYF.

This clone was observed a few times. The chain carries TRBV5-4 and TRBJ1-1; a possible D gene is TRBD1 (6 bases). The CDR3 has 15 amino acids. Trimming shortened V by 4 bases and J by 0 bases, and 13 bases separated the two germline ends. Germline V gives CDR1 SGHNT, CDR2 YYREEE (reference sequence). CDR3 residues: CASSRPGQVNTEAFF. CDR3 DNA sequence: TGTGCCAGCAGCCGCCCGGGACAAGTGAACACTGAAGCTTTCTTT.

V gene TRBV4-3 combines with J gene TRBJ1-1; no reliable D call. Trimming left V 0 bases short and J 1 base short, with 12 bases between. In germline, CDR1 is LGHNA, CDR2 YSLEER. This CDR3 contains 16 residues. As DNA, the CDR3 is TGCGCCAGCAGCCAAGATGCCGTCAGACAGAACACTGAAGCTTTCTTT. Translation gives CASSQDAVRQNTEAFF.

This chain uses TRBV2 with TRBJ2-2, with 8 positions matching TRBD2. From germline, CDR1 is SNHLY and CDR2 FYNNEI. CDR3 length: 15 residues. After removal of 7 bases from V and 6 bases from J, the junction contained 10 bases not matched to a gene. CDR3 sequence (DNA): TGTGCCAGCACTAAAACGGGACTAGTTTCCGGGGAGCTGTTTTTT. Translated, it gives CASTKTGLVSGELFF. Together with reference TRBV2 and TRBJ2-2, the CDR3 gives the full variable domain: EPEVTQTPSHQVTQMGQEVILRCVPISNHLYFYWYRQILGQKVEFLVSFYNNEISEKSEIFDDQFSVERPDGSNFTLKIRSTKLEDSAMYFCASTKTGLVSGELFFGEGSRLTVL.

The CDR3 region has the DNA TGTGCCAGCAGCCATCCCTTAAGCGGGCGGAGGGATACGCAGTATTTT. Translated: CASSHPLSGRRDTQYF. V usage is TRBV7-9 and J usage is TRBJ2-3; maybe TRBD2 (6 bases). The CDR3 covers 16 residues. Germline CDR1 and CDR2: SEHNR and FQNEAQ (reference sequence). Deletions cut 5 bases from V and 6 bases from J, with 21 bases between.

This chain joins TRBV5-1 and TRBJ1-2, with 8 bases lining up with TRBD1. The CDR3 totals 13 residues. The germline CDR1 and CDR2 sequences are SGHRS and YFSETQ. Germline trimming cut 4 bases from V and 8 bases from J; bases unmatched to any gene: 7. CDR3 region: CASSLQGEFGYTF. For the CDR3, the DNA is TGCGCCAGCAGCCTACAGGGGGAGTTCGGCTACACCTTC.

The chain has TRBV28 and TRBJ2-1; TRBD1 matches 7 bases. Unmatched junction bases numbered 13, after V lost 1 base and J lost 7 bases. Germline CDR1 reads MDHEN; CDR2 reads SYDVKM. The CDR3 runs 17 residues. CDR3 DNA sequence: TGTGCCAGCAGTTTATTTTTAGGGGGACAGACACTTAATGAGCAGTTCTTC. Protein sequence: CASSLFLGGQTLNEQFF.

This clone came up a few times. The chain combines TRBV27 with TRBJ2-7; D not resolved. The V and J ends lost 5 bases and 2 bases respectively, with 19 bases between them. The CDR3 sequence is 16 residues long. Germline V gene sequence: CDR1 MNHEY, CDR2 SMNVEV (reference sequence). CDR3 DNA: TGTGCCAGCAGTCTAGGCCTCGCTTATGCTACCTACGAGCAGTACTTC. This encodes CASSLGLAYATYEQYF.

The V and J genes are TRBV6-5 and TRBJ2-5; TRBD2 matches 16 bases. The V and J ends lost 7 bases and 9 bases, in that order; junction bases with no gene match: 2. The CDR3 totals 13 residues. The germline V gene encodes CDR1 MNHEY and CDR2 SVGAGI. In DNA, the CDR3 is TGTGCCAGCAAGGGACTAGCGGGGGGGGCCCAGTACTTC. It codes for CASKGLAGGAQYF.

J is TRBJ2-7 and V is TRBV18, with 7 bases matching TRBD1. The germline V gene encodes CDR1 KGHSH and CDR2 LQKENI. There are 15 residues in the CDR3. The junction had 12 bases not matched to a gene; V was cut back by 3 bases and J by 7 bases. As DNA, the CDR3 is TGTGCCAGCTCACCCTCACCCAAGGGGGCAGGGGAGCAGTACTTC. Translating it yields CASSPSPKGAGEQYF.

The chain is built from TRBV7-9 and TRBJ2-3, with 8 bases aligning to TRBD2. The V gene's germline CDR1 is SEHNR and CDR2 FQNEAQ (reference sequence). The CDR3 contains 15 residues. Losses at the gene ends were 3 bases for V and 4 bases for J; bases not matched to a gene: 6. CDR3 in DNA: TGTGCCAGCAGCTTGGACGGGGGGGCGGCAGATACGCAGTATTTT. It is translated as CASSLDGGAADTQYF.

Only a few counts were recorded for this clone. CDR3 residues: CASSSLSGRGDQPQHF. CDR3 coding DNA: TGTGCCAGCAGTTCCCTTAGCGGGCGGGGGGATCAGCCCCAGCATTTT. V and J are TRBV27 and TRBJ1-5; possibly TRBD1 for D (5 bases). This CDR3 has 16 residues. CDR1 MNHEY and CDR2 SMNVEV come from the germline V gene (reference sequence). Trimming took 4 bases from V and 5 from J, leaving 18 bases between them.